This T cell receptor (beta chain) was observed in a study of shared clonotypes between healthy human individuals. Overall study: Researchers drew samples from two women and three men aged 18 to 49. Study-wide results and limits: Shared across a handful of donors were around 5% of the naive CD4 clonotypes. Unshared clonotypes carried lower generation probabilities than those common to all four donors.

Replicate PCRs run on sorted subsets employed approximately 200 ng DNA, 30,000 to 35,000 T cell genomes. The repertoire was sequenced with immunoSEQ multiplex PCR; TCRdb's copy has only in-frame clones and lacks some. The sample yields about 700,000 clones, about 92% seen once. CDR1 is SGHTA, CDR2 FQGTGA, per germline. V was pared by 3 bases and J by 10 bases, with 13 bases between. The CDR3 has 13 residues. CD45RO-negative cells were positively selected for CCR7, leaving out terminally differentiated effector memory CD45RA+ cells. Regarding this clone: Its antigen is currently unknown.

The sample was naive CD8+ T cells sorted from blood. The J gene is TRBJ2-1, the V gene TRBV7-3; no clear D. The sequence was obtained from a man aged 30 to 39 in good health. CDR3 DNA: TGTGCCAGCAGCTTTGAACCTCGGGCCGAGCAGTTCTTC. As protein: CASSFEPRAEQFF. The full variable domain, rest sourced from reference TRBV7-3 and TRBJ2-1, is GAGVSQTPSNKVTEKGKYVELRCDPISGHTALYWYRQSLGQGPEFLIYFQGTGAADDSGLPNDRFFAVRPEGSVSTLKIQRTERGDSAVYLCASSFEPRAEQFFGPGTRLTVL.